This T cell receptor beta chain is drawn from a study of cytomegalovirus exposure and HLA in healthy donors. In the case of this clone: Its antigen remains unknown.

The CDR3 is 15 amino acids. Germline V lookup: CDR1 SEHNR, CDR2 FQNEAQ (reference sequence). The V end lost 1 base, the J end lost 4 bases, and 10 bases lay between the germline ends. This PCR relied on a set of 60 Vbeta primers and 13 Jbeta primers. Authors' data handling: Tens of millions of unique TCR beta chains, roughly 12 million shared, were counted in a later analysis. Profiled with immunoSEQ multiplex PCR; TCRdb holds only in-frame clones, not every one. V and J calls and clone size are given by that table; D and trimming were obtained from the DNA. The sample records approximately 170,000 clones, 65% to 85% being singletons. Study-wide findings and caveats: Reportedly, fewer N-insertions than the approximately 650-donor mean appeared in an Asian-associated ancestry cluster in a later analysis. Through in vitro validation, a few CMV-associated chains were shown to be specific for CMV antigens. Most subjects' HLA-A and HLA-B alleles were reportedly predicted from TCR beta sequences.

Sequencing was performed on PBMCs. This sequence originates from a woman between 40 and 50 years old in good health and CMV-seropositive. The V gene is TRBV7-9, the J gene TRBJ1-4; D perhaps matches TRBD1 (5 bases). In DNA form, the CDR3 reads TGTGCCAGCAGCTTAGTAGCAGGGATTAATGAAAAACTGTTTTTT. It is translated as CASSLVAGINEKLFF.